This TCR beta chain appears in the sequencing data of a study of T cell responses to AZD1222 COVID-19 vaccine. The CDR3 runs 15 residues. V was pared by 4 bases and J by 7 bases, with 18 bases between. From germline, CDR1 is SGHNT and CDR2 YYREEE (reference sequence). Generated by immunoSEQ multiplex PCR, the TCRdb table keeps only in-frame clones and is missing some. The top ten hold more than 7.5% of the sample, which has about 150,000 clones, 65% to 90% seen once. The material was peripheral blood, obtained 28 days after the second dose of the MenACWY control vaccine. The sequence was collected from an adult who received the MenACWY meningococcal vaccine as a control. The V gene is TRBV5-4, the J gene TRBJ2-1; weak D call: TRBD1 (5 bases). In DNA, the CDR3 is TGTGCCAGCAGCATTGGGGTTCCCTCAGGGAATGAGCAGTTCTTC. The encoded protein is CASSIGVPSGNEQFF.